Presented here are 26 T cell receptor beta chains from one specimen sequenced in a study of T cells in Graves' hyperthyroidism and ophthalmopathy. Authors of the study amplified TCR beta CDR3 regions from RNA transcripts. TCR CDR3 regions were first amplified by RT-PCR with HTBI primers. Using its own MiXCR run on the multiplex PCR reads, TCRdb lists one record per CDR3 protein. The table includes 450,000 to 650,000 distinct CDR3 sequences, about a fifth detected once. Source material: blood. The receptors derive from a man younger than 30 with Graves' hyperthyroidism.

This clonotype was detected only a few times. The gene calls are TRBV13 and TRBJ1-2, with D possibly being TRBD1 (6 bases). Germline lookup yields CDR1 PRHDT and CDR2 FYEKMQ (reference sequence). Trimming removed 3 bases at V and 7 bases at J, with 15 bases between. CDR3 length: 14 residues. For the CDR3, the DNA is TGTGCCAGCAGCTTCATCGGGGGCGCGAGTGGCTACACCTTC. It yields the protein CASSFIGGASGYTF.

The chain links TRBV7-9 to TRBJ2-2; D uncertain. The CDR3 loop spans 13 amino acids. V dropped 4 bases and J dropped 6 bases, with 9 bases sitting between them. CDR1 is SEHNR and CDR2 is FQNEAQ in the germline V gene (reference sequence). CDR3 in DNA: TGTGCCAGCAGCTCTGTCTTGGCCGGGGAGCTGTTTTTT. It is translated as CASSSVLAGELFF.

J is TRBJ2-7 and V is TRBV3-1; no firm D call. V dropped 0 bases and J dropped 4 bases, with 16 bases sitting between them. The CDR3 has 16 amino acids. Germline V gives CDR1 LGHDT, CDR2 YNNKEL (reference sequence). The chain's CDR3 is CASSQDSEPEQYEQYF. In nucleotides, the CDR3 is TGTGCCAGCAGCCAAGATTCCGAACCCGAACAATACGAGCAGTACTTC.

This clonotype was seen only a few times. The chain links TRBV2 to TRBJ1-1; TRBD1 matches 10 bases. Per the germline V gene, CDR1 is SNHLY and CDR2 is FYNNEI. The CDR3 contains 14 residues. Trimming cost V 7 bases and J 6 bases; bases outside gene matches: 8. The CDR3 region has the DNA TGTGCCAGCACCCTGACAGGGGGCATCGCTGAAGCTTTCTTT. Amino acid sequence: CASTLTGGIAEAFF.

The chain uses TRBV20-1 and TRBJ2-5; D may correspond to TRBD1 or TRBD2 (6 bases each). The germline V gene encodes CDR1 DFQATT and CDR2 SNEGSKA (reference sequence). Trimming stripped 7 bases from V and 1 base from J, with 10 bases between. The CDR3 runs to 12 residues. The CDR3 coding sequence is TGCAGTGGAAGGGGGGCCCAAGAGACCCAGTACTTC. Protein: CSGRGAQETQYF.

This clonotype was counted ten times or more. The chain recombines TRBV6-1 with TRBJ1-1; no definite D call. The V gene lost 6 bases and the J gene lost 6 bases, with 23 bases spanning the gap. The CDR3 has 16 amino acids. Germline values: CDR1 MNHNS, CDR2 SASEGT. CDR3 loop: CASRPPRGGAMAEAFF. For the CDR3, the DNA is TGTGCCAGCAGACCACCCCGAGGTGGTGCGATGGCTGAAGCTTTCTTT.

This clonotype was observed at least ten times. The chain is built from TRBV12-3 or TRBV12-4 and TRBJ1-5, with D unresolved. Between the trimmed V and J ends, which lost 3 bases and 7 bases, there was a span of 10 bases. The CDR3 consists of 13 residues. CDR3 region: CASSFLGSQPQHF. The CDR3 region has the DNA TGTGCCAGCAGTTTTCTGGGGAGCCAGCCCCAGCATTTT.

This clonotype was observed many times. The chain combines TRBV30 with TRBJ2-7; no clear D gene. The CDR3 runs to 12 residues. Per the germline V gene, CDR1 is GTSNPN and CDR2 is SVGIG (reference sequence). Between the trimmed V and J ends, which lost 0 bases and 3 bases, there was a span of 6 bases. The CDR3 sequence is CAWSVWGYEQYF. DNA for the CDR3: TGTGCCTGGAGTGTATGGGGCTACGAGCAGTACTTC.

The genes are TRBV12-3 or TRBV12-4 and TRBJ2-7; 12 bases fit TRBD1. This CDR3 spans 17 amino acids. V was pared by 8 bases and J by 2 bases, with 13 bases of the junction left unmatched. CDR3 sequence (DNA): TGTGCCAGCGGGGGGGACAGGGGGCGTCACTACCCCTACGAGCAGTACTTC. It specifies CASGGDRGRHYPYEQYF.

This clonotype showed up many times. The V gene is TRBV28, the J gene TRBJ1-6; D not certain. The germline V and J ends were trimmed by 2 bases and 10 bases, with 9 bases remaining between them. CDR1 is MDHEN, CDR2 SYDVKM, per germline. The CDR3 contains 13 residues. Written as DNA, the CDR3 is TGTGCCAGCAGTTTAGCCGGGAACTCACCCCTCCACTTT. Its protein product is CASSLAGNSPLHF.

This clonotype has at least ten counts. This CDR3 is CASSRYGEGRTEAFF. The CDR3 region has the DNA TGTGCCAGCAGTCGTTACGGTGAGGGGAGGACTGAAGCTTTCTTT. The chain links TRBV27 to TRBJ1-1; D is perhaps TRBD1 (5 bases). The CDR3 is 15 amino acids. From germline, CDR1 is MNHEY and CDR2 SMNVEV (reference sequence). Trimming removed 5 bases at V and 5 bases at J, with 18 bases between.

This clonotype appeared a few times. V usage is TRBV29-1 and J usage is TRBJ2-2, with unresolved D. Trimming removed 5 bases from V and 5 bases from J, with 9 bases in between. The CDR3 runs to 12 residues. Per germline, CDR1 SQVTM and CDR2 ANQGSEA. The CDR3 loop is CSVSDMTGELFF. The CDR3 nucleotides are TGCAGCGTTTCCGACATGACCGGGGAGCTGTTTTTT.

This clonotype came up many times. The CDR3 protein is CASSLVQGLTEAFF. CDR3 coding DNA: TGTGCCAGCAGCCTGGTACAGGGATTGACTGAAGCTTTCTTT. The chain is built from TRBV12-3 or TRBV12-4 and TRBJ1-1; TRBD1 might be the D (6 bases). The CDR3 has 14 amino acids. The V and J ends lost 6 bases and 5 bases respectively, with 16 bases between them.

This clonotype was seen many times. The chain joins TRBV19 to TRBJ2-7; 8 bases are a match to TRBD1. The V segment lost 6 bases and the J segment 1 base; nucleotides outside the gene matches: 8. The CDR3 runs 15 residues. Germline CDR1 and CDR2: LNHDA and SQIVND (reference sequence). The CDR3 DNA reads TGTGCCAGTAGCCACGGGACAGGTGGTTCCTACGAGCAGTACTTC. It codes for CASSHGTGGSYEQYF.

At least ten counts were recorded for this clonotype. This chain joins TRBV7-9 and TRBJ2-7; the D is unclear. Per the germline V gene, CDR1 is SEHNR and CDR2 is FQNEAQ (reference sequence). The V end lost 1 base, the J end lost 6 bases, and 16 bases lay between the germline ends. The CDR3 covers 15 residues. CDR3: CASSLGGREAGEQYF. The CDR3 nucleotides read TGTGCCAGCAGCTTAGGAGGTAGGGAAGCAGGCGAGCAGTACTTC.

This clonotype was detected ten times or more. The rearrangement uses TRBV12-3 or TRBV12-4 and TRBJ2-2; 10 bases align to TRBD2. The V and J ends lost 4 bases and 6 bases, in that order; junction bases with no gene match: 8. This CDR3 region has 16 residues. CDR3 in amino acids: CASSSRLAGVAGELFF. CDR3 coding DNA: TGTGCCAGCAGTTCTCGCCTAGCGGGGGTGGCCGGGGAGCTGTTTTTT.

Remarks on this clonotype: It is likely a read error, because the conserved phenylalanine at the end of the CDR3 is missing. The DNA is omitted, as the CDR3 cannot be located on it reliably, and the CDR3 follows TCRdb's listing. V usage is TRBV6-5 and J usage is TRBJ1-5; TRBD1 is the table's D call, not checked against the DNA. Ends included, the CDR3 has 17 residues. The germline gives CDR1 MNHEY, CDR2 SVGAGI. This chain's CDR3 is CASSLRFLGQVVLPQQL.

This clonotype appeared a few times. Written as DNA, the CDR3 is TGTGCCAGCAGCGGGACAGGGCCCTCTGGGGCCAACGTCCTGACTTTC. Translation gives CASSGTGPSGANVLTF. The chain couples TRBV2 to TRBJ2-6, with TRBD1 matching 9 bases. CDR3 length: 16 residues. From germline, CDR1 is SNHLY and CDR2 FYNNEI. Losses at the gene ends were 6 bases for V and 0 bases for J; bases not matched to a gene: 3.

Worth noting for this clonotype: A junction boundary mismatches the germline segment, possibly from a read error. This chain connects TRBV28 to TRBJ1-1; no clear D gene. Germline CDR1 and CDR2: MDHEN and SYDVKM. CDR3 size: 14 residues. The CDR3 spells CACSLFNRAGEAFF. The CDR3 coding sequence is TGTGCCTGCAGTTTGTTCAACCGGGCGGGTGAAGCTTTCTTT.

Ten or more counts support this clonotype. As DNA, the CDR3 is TGTGCCAGCAGCCCCCCCAATCCGACGGAATCCTACGAGCAGTACTTC. This gives the protein CASSPPNPTESYEQYF. The rearrangement uses TRBV7-9 and TRBJ2-7; D unclear. Trimming pared 5 bases from V and 1 base from J, leaving 18 bases between. CDR3 length: 16 amino acids. CDR1 is SEHNR, CDR2 FQNEAQ, per germline (reference sequence).

This clonotype was recorded many times. The V and J genes are TRBV2 and TRBJ2-2, with a possible D match to TRBD2 (6 bases). This CDR3 has 16 amino acids. Germline assignment: CDR1 SNHLY and CDR2 FYNNEI. V lost 6 bases and J lost 0, with 14 bases in between. This chain's CDR3 is CASSPVLAPNTGELFF. The CDR3 DNA reads TGTGCCAGCAGCCCCGTCCTAGCGCCGAACACCGGGGAGCTGTTTTTT.

The chain has TRBV27 and TRBJ1-5; D call uncertain. The V gene's germline CDR1 is MNHEY and CDR2 SMNVEV (reference sequence). V lost 1 base, J lost 6 bases, and 7 bases lay in between. CDR3 length: 13 amino acids. The CDR3 is CASSLFGSQPQHF. CDR3 coding DNA: TGTGCCAGCAGTTTATTCGGTAGTCAGCCCCAGCATTTT.

This clonotype has at least ten counts. This may be a read error: a much more frequent sequence differs by one nucleotide. The chain links TRBV7-2 to TRBJ2-7; D call uncertain. The germline gives CDR1 SGHTA, CDR2 FQGNSA. This CDR3 is 14 amino acids long. CDR3 nucleotides: TGTGCCAGCAGCATTGACACCCTGACCTACAAGCAGTACTTC. Translation: CASSIDTLTYKQYF. The variable domain in full, with the rest retrieved from reference TRBV7-2 and TRBJ2-7, is GAGVSQSPSNKVTEKGKDVELRCDPISGHTALYWYRQSLGQGLEFLIYFQGNSAPDKSGLPSDRFSAERTGGSVSTLTIQRTQQEDSAVYLCASSIDTLTYKQYFGPGTRLTVT.

The J gene is TRBJ1-1, the V gene TRBV6-1; D remains unclear. CDR1 is MNHNS and CDR2 is SASEGT in the germline V gene. CDR3 length: 13 residues. Trimming pared 1 base from V and 11 bases from J, leaving 14 bases between. The CDR3 sequence: CASSEERRSWAFF. The DNA of the CDR3 is TGTGCCAGCAGTGAAGAGCGGCGGTCATGGGCTTTCTTT.

This clonotype was seen repeatedly, ten times or more. V gene TRBV6-1 combines with J gene TRBJ1-1; D is undetermined. This CDR3 spans 13 amino acids. Per the germline V gene, CDR1 is MNHNS and CDR2 is SASEGT. The ends were cut back, 0 bases at V and 4 bases at J, with 6 bases in the middle. The CDR3 bases are TGTGCCAGCAGTGAAGCGCAAAGCACTGAAGCTTTCTTT. This encodes CASSEAQSTEAFF.

This clonotype turned up a few times. The rearrangement joins TRBV6-1 to TRBJ2-7; possibly TRBD2 for D (6 bases). The CDR3 is made up of 15 amino acids. Germline-derived CDR1 and CDR2 are MNHNS and SASEGT. V was trimmed by 5 bases and J by 3 bases, leaving 17 bases between them. CDR3 amino acids: CASSQEGVSFYEQYF. The CDR3 nucleotides read TGTGCCAGCAGTCAGGAGGGTGTTTCTTTCTACGAGCAGTACTTC.